This T cell receptor beta chain was documented in a study of shared clonotypes between healthy human individuals. There are a few counts of this clone. The CDR3 spans 16 residues. In germline, CDR1 is SGHTA, CDR2 FQGNSA. V gave up 2 bases and J gave up 7 bases, with 18 bases separating them. Produced via immunoSEQ multiplex PCR; TCRdb's table is partial and in-frame only. The table shows almost 750,000 clones, with roughly 72% occurring only once. The receptor was derived from a woman aged 25 to 39 in good health. Sequences were obtained from memory CD4+ T cells sorted from blood. The subset: CD45RA-negative fraction. The chain employs TRBV7-2 and TRBJ1-5, with D hard to call. The CDR3, as DNA: TGTGCCAGCAGCTTATTTGATGGCCTTGTGGGCCAGCCCCAGCATTTT. Amino acid sequence: CASSLFDGLVGQPQHF.